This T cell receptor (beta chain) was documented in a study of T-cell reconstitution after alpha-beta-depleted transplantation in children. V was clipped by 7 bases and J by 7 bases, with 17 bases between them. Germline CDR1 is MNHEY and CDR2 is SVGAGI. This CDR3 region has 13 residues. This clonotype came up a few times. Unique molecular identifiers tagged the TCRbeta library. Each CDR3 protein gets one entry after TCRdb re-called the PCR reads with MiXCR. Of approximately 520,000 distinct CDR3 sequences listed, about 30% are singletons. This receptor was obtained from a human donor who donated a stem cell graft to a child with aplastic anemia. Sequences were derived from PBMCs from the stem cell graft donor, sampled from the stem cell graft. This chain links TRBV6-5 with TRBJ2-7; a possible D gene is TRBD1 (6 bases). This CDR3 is CASNLTGPGEQYV. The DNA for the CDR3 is TGTGCCAGCAATTTGACAGGCCCAGGGGAGCAGTACGTC.